These 15 T cell receptor beta chains came from one sample sequenced in a study of Ad26.COV2.S vaccination and SARS-CoV-2 variants. Treatment given: around 19 received Ad26.COV2.S at low or high dose, single or two shots; roughly five received placebo; per-sample allocation not given. Sample collection was performed on day 63 after the first vaccine or placebo injection. Assay used: immunoSEQ multiplex PCR; TCRdb lists only in-frame clones, some missing. The sample comprises fewer than 300,000 clones, about 90% of which are singletons, and around 3% rests with the top ten. Source: peripheral blood, taken in a trial of Ad26.COV2.S vaccine versus placebo. The receptors here all came from a person between 18 and 60 years old who received the Ad26.COV2.S COVID-19 vaccine or a placebo.

This clone has a single count. V and J are TRBV5-1 and TRBJ1-3; 7 nucleotides align to TRBD1. Trimming cost V 4 bases and J 0 bases; bases outside gene matches: 7. The CDR3 runs 16 residues. The germline V gene has CDR1 SGHRS and CDR2 YFSETQ. CDR3 amino acids: CASSAQGMGSGNTIYF. The CDR3 DNA follows: TGCGCCAGCAGCGCACAGGGGATGGGCTCTGGAAACACCATATATTTT.

Concerning this clone: Other nucleotide sequences in the sample specify the same CDR3. The chain couples TRBV6-5 to TRBJ2-7, with D perhaps TRBD2 (6 bases). The germline V gene encodes CDR1 MNHEY and CDR2 SVGAGI. CDR3 length: 14 amino acids. With 0 bases removed from V and 4 bases from J, the gap between germline ends came to 10 bases. Here the CDR3 reads CASSYSRGLYEQYF. DNA of the CDR3: TGTGCCAGCAGTTACTCGCGGGGCCTATACGAGCAGTACTTC.

The rearrangement links TRBV25-1 to TRBJ1-1, with D uncertain. Germline CDR1 MGHDK, CDR2 SYGVNS. V lost 4 bases, J lost 5 bases, and 5 bases lay in between. The CDR3 has 11 residues. In DNA, the CDR3 is TGTGCCAGCAGTGGTGGGACTGAAGCTTTCTTT. Protein product: CASSGGTEAFF.

V and J are TRBV6-2 or TRBV6-3 and TRBJ1-1; D possibly corresponds to TRBD1 (5 bases). This CDR3 is built from 18 residues. Trimming cost V 2 bases and J 7 bases, with 26 bases left between them. Germline V gene sequence: CDR1 MNHEY, CDR2 SVGEGT. CDR3 coding DNA: TGTGCCAGCAGTTACATCTGGTCGGGCTCGGGTCCAGGGAGTGAAGCTTTCTTT. Its translation is CASSYIWSGSGPGSEAFF.

The rearrangement links TRBV29-1 to TRBJ1-1, with 9 bases identical to TRBD1. The J segment lost 5 bases and the V segment lost 6 bases, leaving 10 bases of the junction unmatched. The germline CDR1 and CDR2 sequences are SQVTM and ANQGSEA. There are 14 residues in the CDR3. The CDR3 nucleotides read TGCAGCGTGAAACAGGGGGCGCTTATAACTGAAGCTTTCTTT. This translates into CSVKQGALITEAFF.

The chain has TRBV30 and TRBJ1-1; the D is unclear. Trimming left V 3 bases short and J 1 base short, with 9 bases between. The V gene's germline CDR1 is GTSNPN and CDR2 SVGIG (reference sequence). CDR3 length equals 13 residues. The CDR3 DNA reads as TGTGCCTGGAGCAGACACTCGAACACTGAAGCTTTCTTT. Protein: CAWSRHSNTEAFF.

This rearrangement joins TRBV7-2 to TRBJ2-7; the match to TRBD1 covers 8 bases. The V gene end was trimmed by 2 bases and the J gene end by 5 bases; junction bases not matched to a gene: 11. CDR3 length: 16 amino acids. In germline, CDR1 is SGHTA, CDR2 FQGNSA. CDR3 DNA sequence: TGTGCCAGCAGCTTAAGGGGGACAGGCGTCGCTAACGAGCAGTACTTC. Its protein is CASSLRGTGVANEQYF.

The V call is TRBV2, the J call TRBJ2-3; D call uncertain. Germline V CDR1 and CDR2: SNHLY, FYNNEI. CDR3 size: 12 residues. The V gene lost 5 bases and the J gene lost 6 bases, with 9 bases spanning the gap. CDR3 sequence (DNA): TGTGCCAGCAGTAACACGGCGGATACGCAGTATTTT. Translation: CASSNTADTQYF. The variable domain in full, completed from reference TRBV2 and TRBJ2-3, reads EPEVTQTPSHQVTQMGQEVILRCVPISNHLYFYWYRQILGQKVEFLVSFYNNEISEKSEIFDDQFSVERPDGSNFTLKIRSTKLEDSAMYFCASSNTADTQYFGPGTRLTVL.

A note on this clone: Within the sample, other DNA sequences also encode this same CDR3. This rearrangement joins TRBV5-1 to TRBJ2-3, with no clear D. This CDR3 contains 12 residues. V was trimmed by 4 bases and J by 0 bases, leaving 3 bases between them. Germline V CDR1 and CDR2: SGHRS, YFSETQ. The CDR3: CASSQSTDTQYF. The CDR3 region has the DNA TGCGCCAGCAGCCAAAGCACAGATACGCAGTATTTT.

V usage is TRBV19 and J usage is TRBJ2-6; no definite D call. The CDR3 runs 15 residues. Germline V CDR1 and CDR2: LNHDA, SQIVND (reference sequence). V lost 3 bases and J lost 4, with 10 bases in between. The CDR3 protein is CASSMNHVGANVLTF. The CDR3 coding sequence is TGTGCCAGTAGTATGAATCATGTCGGGGCCAACGTCCTGACTTTC.

This clone was picked up a small number of times. V is TRBV4-2 and J is TRBJ1-3; the D is unclear. CDR3 length equals 15 residues. Germline assignment: CDR1 LGHNA and CDR2 YNFKEQ. V gave up 4 bases and J gave up 1 base, with 11 bases separating them. The CDR3 reads CASSRGLGSGNTIYF. Here the CDR3 DNA reads TGTGCCAGCAGCCGAGGCCTCGGGTCTGGAAACACCATATATTTT.

The V gene is TRBV7-9, the J gene TRBJ2-2; a weak D match, TRBD1 (6 bases). Germline V gene sequence: CDR1 SEHNR, CDR2 FQNEAQ (reference sequence). This CDR3 has 16 amino acids. Deletions cut 5 bases from V and 2 bases from J, with 15 bases between. The CDR3 sequence: CASSGKDSPNTGELFF. CDR3 bases: TGTGCCAGCAGCGGTAAGGACAGCCCAAACACCGGGGAGCTGTTTTTT.

The chain is built from TRBV9 and TRBJ1-2, with D perhaps TRBD1 (5 bases). Trimming shortened V by 3 bases and J by 5 bases, and 17 bases separated the two germline ends. The CDR3 runs to 15 residues. Germline V CDR1 and CDR2: SGDLS, YYNGEE. Here the CDR3 reads CASSEMQGLGYGYTF. The DNA of the CDR3 is TGTGCCAGCAGCGAAATGCAGGGACTGGGATATGGCTACACCTTC.

A single count supports this clone. This chain links TRBV7-9 with TRBJ1-2; D not resolved. V was pared by 4 bases and J by 4 bases, with 13 bases between. The CDR3 length is 14 residues. Per germline, CDR1 SEHNR and CDR2 FQNEAQ (reference sequence). For the CDR3, the DNA is TGTGCCAGCAGCTCCCCCTCGGAACTCTATGGCTACACCTTC. Its protein is CASSSPSELYGYTF.

This clone was seen a handful of times. The chain couples TRBV2 to TRBJ2-2; D remains unclear. Germline V gene lookup returns CDR1 SNHLY and CDR2 FYNNEI. This CDR3 comprises 14 residues. Trimming took off 6 bases at V and 3 bases at J, with 11 bases between the two ends. In DNA form, the CDR3 reads TGTGCCAGCAGAAGTCTCGCGCACACCGGGGAGCTGTTTTTT. It codes for CASRSLAHTGELFF.